A selection of T cell receptor beta chains follows, all from one sample in a study of T-cell memory formation after mild COVID-19. TCRdb reanalysed the 5' RACE reads using MiXCR and keeps one entry per CDR3 protein. The sample consists of fewer than 350,000 distinct CDR3 sequences, approximately 16% of them appearing once. Sequenced: PBMCs or a T cell subset sorted from them (not recorded which). These receptors were taken from a man younger than 30 who had mild COVID-19 (a few samples of this study predate the infection). Cell type and time point are not known. Both conserved end residues are part of each CDR3.

V gene: TRBV9; CDR3 protein: CASSVAPGTYNEQFF
V gene: TRBV4-1; CDR3 protein: CASSPTWGGQPQHF
V gene: TRBV5-5; CDR3 protein: CASSLLGQGLDIQYF
V gene: TRBV4-1; CDR3 protein: CASSQVEGTDTQYF
V gene: TRBV5-1; CDR3 protein: CASSLSGTGDEQYF
V gene: TRBV4-3; CDR3 protein: CASSQENGYNSPLHF
V gene: TRBV4-2; CDR3 protein: CASSQLSIGGISTKTQYF
V gene: TRBV7-3; CDR3 protein: CASSMAGITETQYF
V gene: TRBV20-1; CDR3 protein: CSASRGNTEAFF
V gene: TRBV5-1; CDR3 protein: CASSLAGVNTGELFF
V gene: TRBV30; CDR3 protein: CAWKGDREGAYEQYF
V gene: TRBV12-3/TRBV12-4; CDR3 protein: CASSLARFQGQVNSPLHF
V gene: TRBV28; CDR3 protein: CASSLLGGFQETQYF
V gene: TRBV6-5; CDR3 protein: CASSYSRGGREQFF
V gene: TRBV7-2; CDR3 protein: CASSLRDGIKYF
V gene: TRBV12-3/TRBV12-4; CDR3 protein: CASRTGSDEKLFF
V gene: TRBV12-3/TRBV12-4; CDR3 protein: CASSFVGTVVLQPQHF
V gene: TRBV20-1; CDR3 protein: CSASLGPEAFF
V gene: TRBV11-2; CDR3 protein: CASSLGPGQGPWDGYTF
V gene: TRBV2; CDR3 protein: CASSLTGGETEAFF
V gene: TRBV6-2/TRBV6-3; CDR3 protein: CALRSTGGSYEQYF
V gene: TRBV7-2; CDR3 protein: CASSIYAGQWDYEQYF
V gene: TRBV6-5; CDR3 protein: CASSYPSGGAFQETQYF
V gene: TRBV5-1; CDR3 protein: CASSFSNLNTEAFF
V gene: TRBV7-2; CDR3 protein: CASSLARASDTQYF
V gene: TRBV12-3/TRBV12-4; CDR3 protein: CASSPQTGLTEAFF
V gene: TRBV5-1; CDR3 protein: CAGQARAGRGETQYF
V gene: TRBV6-2/TRBV6-3; CDR3 protein: CASSYGWRGNYNEQFF
V gene: TRBV12-3/TRBV12-4; CDR3 protein: CASSLLDEQFF
V gene: TRBV3-1; CDR3 protein: CASSQPRDTRNTIYF
V gene: TRBV7-9; CDR3 protein: CASSIRRTLAGEETQYF
V gene: TRBV25-1; CDR3 protein: CASSELGPPMTLHF
V gene: TRBV10-3; CDR3 protein: CAISGNDRGYGYTF
V gene: TRBV7-9; CDR3 protein: CASSPVEGVLARYGYTF
V gene: TRBV5-1; CDR3 protein: CASSVGTGGTDTQYF
V gene: TRBV5-1; CDR3 protein: CASSVTGTRDTEAFF
V gene: TRBV7-3; CDR3 protein: CASSTKMAGPDTQYF
V gene: TRBV24-1; CDR3 protein: CATSDLDEQFF